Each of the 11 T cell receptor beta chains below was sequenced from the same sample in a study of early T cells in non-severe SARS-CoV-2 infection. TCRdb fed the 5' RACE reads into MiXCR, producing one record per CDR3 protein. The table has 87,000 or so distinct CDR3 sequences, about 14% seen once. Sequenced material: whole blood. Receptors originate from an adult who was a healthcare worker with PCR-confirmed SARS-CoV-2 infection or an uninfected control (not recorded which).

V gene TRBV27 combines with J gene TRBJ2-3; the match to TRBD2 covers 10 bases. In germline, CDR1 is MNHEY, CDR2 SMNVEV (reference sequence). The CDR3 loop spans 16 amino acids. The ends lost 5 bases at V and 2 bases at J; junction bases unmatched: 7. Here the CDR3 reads CASSPLAGATTDTQYF. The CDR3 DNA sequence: TGTGCCAGCAGTCCGCTAGCGGGGGCCACCACAGATACGCAGTATTTT.

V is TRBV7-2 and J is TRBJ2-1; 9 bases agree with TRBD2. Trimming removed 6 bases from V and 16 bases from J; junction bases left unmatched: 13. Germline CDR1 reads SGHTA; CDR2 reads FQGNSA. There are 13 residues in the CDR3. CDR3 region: CASRGRGLGLAFF. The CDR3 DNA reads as TGTGCCAGCAGGGGGAGAGGTTTGGGACTAGCCTTCTTC.

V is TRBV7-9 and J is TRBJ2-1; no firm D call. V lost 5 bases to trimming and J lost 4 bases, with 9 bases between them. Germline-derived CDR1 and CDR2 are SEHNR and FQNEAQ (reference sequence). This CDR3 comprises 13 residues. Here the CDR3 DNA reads TGTGCCAGCAGCCCGACTGGATACAATGAGCAGTTCTTC. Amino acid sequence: CASSPTGYNEQFF.

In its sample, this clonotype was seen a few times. Here the CDR3 DNA reads TGTGCCAGCAGCTTAGGGACAGGGAGCGATGGCTACACCTTC. This codes for CASSLGTGSDGYTF. The chain joins TRBV7-8 to TRBJ1-2; 8 nucleotides line up with TRBD1. The CDR3 covers 14 residues. With V trimmed by 1 base and J by 6 bases, 4 bases remained unmatched. The germline V gene has CDR1 SGHVS and CDR2 FQNEAQ.

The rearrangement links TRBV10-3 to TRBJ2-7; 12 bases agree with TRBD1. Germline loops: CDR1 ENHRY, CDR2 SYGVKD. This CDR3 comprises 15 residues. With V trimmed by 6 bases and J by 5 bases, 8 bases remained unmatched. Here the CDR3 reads CAISDGTGGRNEQYF. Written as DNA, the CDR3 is TGTGCCATCAGCGACGGGACAGGGGGCAGAAACGAGCAGTACTTC.

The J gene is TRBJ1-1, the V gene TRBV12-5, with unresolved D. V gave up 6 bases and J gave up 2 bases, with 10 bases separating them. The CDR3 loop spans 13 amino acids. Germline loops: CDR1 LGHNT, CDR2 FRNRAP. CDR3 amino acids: CASGLDPNTEAFF. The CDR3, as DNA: TGTGCTAGTGGATTAGACCCCAACACTGAAGCTTTCTTT.

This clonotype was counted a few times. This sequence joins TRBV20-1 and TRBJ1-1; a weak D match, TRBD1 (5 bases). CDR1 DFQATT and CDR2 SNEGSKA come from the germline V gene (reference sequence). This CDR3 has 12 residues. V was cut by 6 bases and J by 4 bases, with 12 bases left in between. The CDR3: CSAPMRGTEAFF. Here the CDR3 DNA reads TGCAGTGCCCCTATGAGGGGCACTGAAGCTTTCTTT.

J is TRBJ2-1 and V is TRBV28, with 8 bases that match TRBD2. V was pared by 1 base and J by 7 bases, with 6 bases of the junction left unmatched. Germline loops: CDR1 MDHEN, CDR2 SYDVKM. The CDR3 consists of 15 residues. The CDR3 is CASSLSGGAANEQFF. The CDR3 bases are TGTGCCAGCAGTTTATCGGGGGGGGCCGCGAATGAGCAGTTCTTC.

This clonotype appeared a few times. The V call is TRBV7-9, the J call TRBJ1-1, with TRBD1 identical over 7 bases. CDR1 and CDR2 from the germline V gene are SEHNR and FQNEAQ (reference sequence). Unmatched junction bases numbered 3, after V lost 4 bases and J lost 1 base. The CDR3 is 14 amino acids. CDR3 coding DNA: TGTGCCAGCAGCTACGACAGGGCGAACACTGAAGCTTTCTTT. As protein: CASSYDRANTEAFF. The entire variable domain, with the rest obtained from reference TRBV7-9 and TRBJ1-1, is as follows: DTGVSQNPRHKITKRGQNVTFRCDPISEHNRLYWYRQTLGQGPEFLTYFQNEAQLEKSRLLSDRFSAERPKGSFSTLEIQRTEQGDSAMYLCASSYDRANTEAFFGQGTRLTVV.

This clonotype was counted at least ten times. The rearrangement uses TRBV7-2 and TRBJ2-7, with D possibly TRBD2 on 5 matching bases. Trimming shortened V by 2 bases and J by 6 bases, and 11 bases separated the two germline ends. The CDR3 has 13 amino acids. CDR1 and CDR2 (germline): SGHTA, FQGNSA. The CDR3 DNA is TGTGCCAGCAGCTTAACGAGGGCCGGCGAGCAGTACTTC. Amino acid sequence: CASSLTRAGEQYF.

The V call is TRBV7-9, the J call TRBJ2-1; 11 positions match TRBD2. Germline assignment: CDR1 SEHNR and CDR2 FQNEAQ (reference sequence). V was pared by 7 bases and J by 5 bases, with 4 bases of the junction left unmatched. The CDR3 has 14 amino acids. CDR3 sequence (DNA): TGTGCCAGCACACTAGCGGGGGTCCACAATGAGCAGTTCTTC. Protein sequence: CASTLAGVHNEQFF.